This T cell receptor (beta chain) was captured by sequencing in a study of cytomegalovirus exposure and HLA in healthy donors. Study observations and caveats: TCR sequences were mostly rare, though some public TCRs occurred in many donors.

About this clone itself: Its antigen is unidentified.

The CDR3 length is 15 residues. Germline V gene sequence: CDR1 SGHRS, CDR2 YFSETQ. The V end lost 3 bases, the J end lost 1 base, and 10 bases lay between the germline ends. Both 60 Vbeta primers and 13 Jbeta primers went into the PCR. Libraries were prepared by immunoSEQ multiplex PCR; TCRdb keeps only in-frame clonotypes and omits some of them. The table lists 150,000 or so clones, 80% to 90% of them singletons, with roughly 2.1% in the top ten. Sequenced: PBMCs. The clonotype comes from a man aged 18 to 29 in good health and CMV-seronegative. V is TRBV5-1 and J is TRBJ2-2, with D perhaps matching TRBD1 (6 bases). As DNA, the CDR3 is TGCGCCAGCAGCTATGAGACAGGGAACACCGGGGAGCTGTTTTTT. Translated: CASSYETGNTGELFF.